The 11 T cell receptor beta chains presented below share a single source sample, sequenced in a study of T-cell reconstitution after alpha-beta-depleted transplantation in children. The TCRbeta library was prepared with unique molecular identifiers. Using its own MiXCR run on the PCR reads, TCRdb lists one record per CDR3 protein. Of under 300,000 distinct CDR3 sequences listed, 11% are singletons. Sequencing used peripheral blood, obtained 180 days after TCRalphabeta/CD19-depleted stem cell transplant. These receptors were obtained from a male patient aged 2 to 9 who had a stem cell transplant for chronic granulomatous disease, so the T cells may come from the graft donor.

The table lists this clonotype with many counts. The chain links TRBV10-2 to TRBJ2-2; D remains ambiguous. The CDR3 runs 14 residues. Germline V gene sequence: CDR1 WSHSY, CDR2 SAAADI. Trimming pared 8 bases from V and 0 bases from J, leaving 10 bases between. CDR3 sequence: CASWRTANTGELFF. CDR3 in DNA: TGCGCCAGCTGGCGGACGGCGAACACCGGGGAGCTGTTTTTT.

This clonotype was counted many times. The junction differs from germline at one of its ends, possibly a read error. The chain combines TRBV29-1 with TRBJ2-1, with D perhaps matching TRBD2 (6 bases). The CDR3 length is 16 residues. CDR1 and CDR2 from the germline V gene are SQVTM and ANQGSEA. CDR3 amino acids: CSVEWRERSYNEQWAF. As DNA, the CDR3 is TGCAGCGTTGAATGGAGGGAGCGGTCCTACAATGAGCAGTGGGCCTTC.

This clonotype was counted at least ten times. The chain has TRBV18 and TRBJ2-7, with D perhaps matching TRBD1 (6 bases). Germline CDR1 and CDR2: KGHSH and LQKENI. The CDR3 sequence is 14 residues long. Trimming pared 2 bases from V and 5 bases from J, leaving 13 bases between. The chain's CDR3 is CASSPGQTSHEQYF. The DNA for the CDR3 is TGTGCCAGCTCACCAGGACAGACCAGCCACGAGCAGTACTTC.

This clonotype was observed many times. V and J are TRBV4-1 and TRBJ2-3, with 9 bases aligning to TRBD1. Trimming at V came to 2 bases and at J to 2 bases, leaving 14 bases not matched to a gene. Germline V gene data show CDR1 as MGHRA and CDR2 as YSYEKL. The CDR3 spans 19 residues. The CDR3 loop is CASSQTTRDRVLYTDTQYF. CDR3 nucleotide sequence: TGCGCCAGCAGCCAAACAACCCGGGACAGGGTGCTTTACACAGATACGCAGTATTTT.

This clonotype was recorded many times. The V and J genes are TRBV4-1 and TRBJ2-4; possibly TRBD2 for D (5 bases). Germline CDR1 MGHRA, CDR2 YSYEKL. The CDR3 contains 16 residues. V lost 2 bases, J lost 5 bases, and 16 bases lay in between. This chain's CDR3 is CASSQNQGFGENIQYF. CDR3 nucleotides: TGCGCCAGCAGCCAAAACCAAGGGTTCGGGGAAAACATTCAGTACTTC.

There are many counts of this clonotype. The rearrangement uses TRBV20-1 and TRBJ1-4; D may be TRBD1 (5 bases). The CDR3 spans 14 residues. V was trimmed by 4 bases and J by 2 bases, leaving 11 bases between them. Per germline, CDR1 DFQATT and CDR2 SNEGSKA (reference sequence). CDR3 sequence: CSATAGPTNEKLFF. In nucleotides, the CDR3 is TGCAGTGCTACCGCAGGGCCTACTAATGAAAAACTGTTTTTT.

This clonotype appeared many times. CDR3 in amino acids: CASSLEGTRGDTQYF. The CDR3 DNA follows: TGCGCCAGCAGCTTGGAGGGGACTAGGGGAGATACGCAGTATTTT. This sequence joins TRBV5-1 and TRBJ2-3; 8 bases map to TRBD2. Germline V gene sequence: CDR1 SGHRS, CDR2 YFSETQ. Trimming took 0 bases from V and 5 from J; bases not matched to a gene: 5. The CDR3 loop spans 15 amino acids.

In this sample, this clonotype turned up many times. V gene TRBV7-9 combines with J gene TRBJ2-5; perhaps TRBD2 as D (6 bases). CDR1 is SEHNR and CDR2 is FQNEAQ in the germline V gene (reference sequence). The V gene lost 7 bases and the J gene lost 5 bases, with 17 bases spanning the gap. The CDR3 runs to 14 residues. The CDR3 loop is CASIRRGLPETQYF. CDR3 coding DNA: TGTGCCAGCATTCGTAGGGGACTTCCCGAGACCCAGTACTTC.

The table lists this clonotype with many counts. The chain uses TRBV20-1 and TRBJ2-2, with D unclear. V dropped 2 bases and J dropped 0 bases, with 10 bases sitting between them. Germline CDR1 is DFQATT and CDR2 is SNEGSKA (reference sequence). The length of the CDR3 is 15 residues. CDR3 bases: TGCAGTGCTAGAAAAACCGCGTCGAACACCGGGGAGCTGTTTTTT. It translates to CSARKTASNTGELFF.

In this sample, this clonotype turned up many times. J is TRBJ2-2 and V is TRBV3-2. TRBV3-2 is classified as a pseudogene. The CDR3 consists of 13 residues. This CDR3 is CALGLANTGELFF. The CDR3 DNA follows: TGTGCTTTAGGTCTCGCGAACACCGGGGAGCTGTTTTTT.

This clonotype was seen many times. The J gene is TRBJ2-5, the V gene TRBV20-1; D is perhaps TRBD1 or TRBD2 (6 bases each). The CDR3 spans 15 residues. The V end lost 3 bases, the J end lost 3 bases, and 17 bases lay between the germline ends. Germline CDR1 and CDR2: DFQATT and SNEGSKA (reference sequence). CDR3 coding DNA: TGCAGTGCTAGTGGGGGCCAGGGACTGGAAGAGACCCAGTACTTC. This codes for CSASGGQGLEETQYF.